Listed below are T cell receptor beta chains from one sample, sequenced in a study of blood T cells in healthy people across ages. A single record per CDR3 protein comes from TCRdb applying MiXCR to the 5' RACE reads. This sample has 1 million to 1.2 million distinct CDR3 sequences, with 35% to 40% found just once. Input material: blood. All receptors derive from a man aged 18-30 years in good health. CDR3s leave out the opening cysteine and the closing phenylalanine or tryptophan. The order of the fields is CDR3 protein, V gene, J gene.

CDR3 protein: ASSPSNRGQGNEQY; V gene: TRBV3-1; J gene: TRBJ2-5
CDR3 protein: ASSLADGPYEQY; V gene: TRBV5-1; J gene: TRBJ2-7
CDR3 protein: SVGTGLRGGSSEKLF; V gene: TRBV20-1; J gene: TRBJ1-4
CDR3 protein: ASKVEAGVQETQY; V gene: TRBV2; J gene: TRBJ2-5
CDR3 protein: ASSLTSGLYEQY; V gene: TRBV7-3; J gene: TRBJ2-7
CDR3 protein: ASSLGQPTYNEQF; V gene: TRBV5-1; J gene: TRBJ2-1
CDR3 protein: SAAAMAGGNNEQY; V gene: TRBV20-1; J gene: TRBJ2-7
CDR3 protein: SARGDRGAYEQY; V gene: TRBV20-1; J gene: TRBJ2-7
CDR3 protein: ASSVGRSPLH; V gene: TRBV9; J gene: TRBJ1-6
CDR3 protein: ASSQPRRGHEQY; V gene: TRBV14; J gene: TRBJ2-7
CDR3 protein: ASSPPLGSMNTEAF; V gene: TRBV28; J gene: TRBJ1-1
CDR3 protein: ASSSGQLAGGYNEQY; V gene: TRBV5-1; J gene: TRBJ2-7
CDR3 protein: ASSSRLARDEQY; V gene: TRBV5-1; J gene: TRBJ2-5
CDR3 protein: ASSYSIPGTEPYSGYT; V gene: TRBV6-2/TRBV6-3; J gene: TRBJ1-2
CDR3 protein: ASSEGVGDTQY; V gene: TRBV6-4; J gene: TRBJ2-3
CDR3 protein: ASSIYRGRQPQH; V gene: TRBV27; J gene: TRBJ1-5
CDR3 protein: ASSQVLQGPIEAF; V gene: TRBV4-3; J gene: TRBJ1-1
CDR3 protein: ASSHRDSNTEAF; V gene: TRBV3-1; J gene: TRBJ1-1
CDR3 protein: ASSPLQGASYEQY; V gene: TRBV12-3/TRBV12-4; J gene: TRBJ2-7
CDR3 protein: ASSPSAQRGQETQY; V gene: TRBV5-1; J gene: TRBJ2-5
CDR3 protein: ASSQDRGQRGF; V gene: TRBV4-3; J gene: TRBJ2-5